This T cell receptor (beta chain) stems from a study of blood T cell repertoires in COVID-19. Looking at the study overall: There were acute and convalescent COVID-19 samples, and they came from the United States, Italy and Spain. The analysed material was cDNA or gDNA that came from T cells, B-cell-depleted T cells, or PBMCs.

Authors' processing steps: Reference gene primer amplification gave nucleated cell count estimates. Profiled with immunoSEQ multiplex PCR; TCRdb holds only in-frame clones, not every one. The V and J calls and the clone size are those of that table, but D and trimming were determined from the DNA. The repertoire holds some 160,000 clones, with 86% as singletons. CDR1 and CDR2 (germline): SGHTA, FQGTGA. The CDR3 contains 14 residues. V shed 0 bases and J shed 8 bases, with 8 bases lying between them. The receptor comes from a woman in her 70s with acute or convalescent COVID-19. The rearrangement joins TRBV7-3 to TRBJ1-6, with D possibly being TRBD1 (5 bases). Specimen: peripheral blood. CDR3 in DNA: TGTGCCAGCAGCTTAACGGCGGGGGATTCACCCCTCCACTTT. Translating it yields CASSLTAGDSPLHF.